The clone carrying this TCR beta chain was observed many times. No antigen is known for it. V was pared by 4 bases and J by 10 bases, with 8 bases of the junction left unmatched. Germline values: CDR1 SGHDN, CDR2 FVKESK. CDR3 length: 13 amino acids. MiXCR, run by TCRdb on the 5' RACE reads, gives a single entry per CDR3 protein. Here the sample spans some 350,000 distinct CDR3 sequences, about an eighth being singletons. This record belongs to a study of T-cell memory formation after mild COVID-19. Study findings and constraints: The pre-infection memory compartment contained some responding clones, suggesting cross-reactive memory joined. The second-wave clones peaking on day 37 were not confirmed as SARS-CoV-2-specific.

V and J are TRBV14 and TRBJ1-1; TRBD1 aligns across 8 bases. Source material: PBMCs or a T cell subset sorted from them (not recorded which). This receptor was identified in a man between 18 and 35 years old who had mild COVID-19 (a few samples of this study predate the infection). Cell type and time point are not known. CDR3 DNA: TGTGCCAGCAGCCGAAGCTCAACAGGGGGAGCTTTCTTT. Translation gives CASSRSSTGGAFF.